One T cell receptor (beta chain) is described in this entry. The sample comes from a study of cytomegalovirus exposure and HLA in healthy donors. PCR was performed using 60 Vbeta and 13 Jbeta primers. Some clones are missing from TCRdb's copy, which holds only in-frame ones; the method was immunoSEQ multiplex PCR. The sample carries 100,000 to 150,000 clones, around 80% recorded once. The CDR3 length is 17 residues. J gave up 0 bases and V 2 bases, and 8 bases lay outside the gene matches. Germline-derived CDR1 and CDR2 are SNHLY and FYNNEI. The sequenced material came from PBMCs. This rearrangement joins TRBV2 to TRBJ1-2; 8 bases align to TRBD1. The origin of this receptor is a female donor in good health and CMV-seronegative. Here the CDR3 DNA reads TGTGCCAGCAGTGAAACGCCAGGGGGCACCCCTAACTATGGCTACACCTTC. It specifies CASSETPGGTPNYGYTF.